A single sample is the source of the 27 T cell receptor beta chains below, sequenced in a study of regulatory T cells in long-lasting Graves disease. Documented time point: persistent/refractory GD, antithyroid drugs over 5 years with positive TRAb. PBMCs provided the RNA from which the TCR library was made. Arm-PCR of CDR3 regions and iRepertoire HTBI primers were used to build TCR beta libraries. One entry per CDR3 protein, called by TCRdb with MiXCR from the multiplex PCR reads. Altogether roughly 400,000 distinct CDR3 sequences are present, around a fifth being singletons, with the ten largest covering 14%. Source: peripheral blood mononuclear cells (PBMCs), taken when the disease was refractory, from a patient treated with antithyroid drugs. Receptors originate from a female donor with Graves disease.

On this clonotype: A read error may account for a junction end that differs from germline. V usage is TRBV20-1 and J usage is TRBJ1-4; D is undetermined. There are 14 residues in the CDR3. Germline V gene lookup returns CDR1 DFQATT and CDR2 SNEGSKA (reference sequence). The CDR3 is CSARGSLANEKLSF. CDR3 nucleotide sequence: TGCAGTGCTAGAGGGTCATTAGCTAATGAAAAACTGTCTTTT.

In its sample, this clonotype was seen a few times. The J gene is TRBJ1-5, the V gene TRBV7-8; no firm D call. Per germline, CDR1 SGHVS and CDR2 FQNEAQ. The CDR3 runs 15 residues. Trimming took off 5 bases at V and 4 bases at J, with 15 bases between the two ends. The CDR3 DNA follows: TGTGCCAGCAGCGACTTGGGTACACCTAATCAGCCCCAGCATTTT. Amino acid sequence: CASSDLGTPNQPQHF.

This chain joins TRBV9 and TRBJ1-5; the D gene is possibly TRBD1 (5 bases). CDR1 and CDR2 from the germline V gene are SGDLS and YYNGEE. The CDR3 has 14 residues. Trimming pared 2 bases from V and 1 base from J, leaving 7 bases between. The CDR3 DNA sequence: TGTGCCAGCAGCGTCGGGGGGAGCAATCAGCCCCAGCATTTT. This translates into CASSVGGSNQPQHF.

The CDR3 region has the DNA TGTGCCAGCAGCGTCGAAGCGGGTGGGTCCTACGAGCAGTACTTC. Its translation is CASSVEAGGSYEQYF. V and J are TRBV9 and TRBJ2-5; D is possibly TRBD2 (6 bases). TRBJ2-7 explains the end of the DNA better; the J call may be wrong. Germline CDR1 and CDR2: SGDLS and YYNGEE. CDR3 length: 15 residues.

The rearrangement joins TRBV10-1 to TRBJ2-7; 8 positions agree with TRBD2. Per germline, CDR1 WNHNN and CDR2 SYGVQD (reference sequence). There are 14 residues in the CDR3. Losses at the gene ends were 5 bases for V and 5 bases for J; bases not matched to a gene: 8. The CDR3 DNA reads TGCGCCAGCAGTCCGAGCGGGAGTGGGGACGAGCAGTACTTC. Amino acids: CASSPSGSGDEQYF.

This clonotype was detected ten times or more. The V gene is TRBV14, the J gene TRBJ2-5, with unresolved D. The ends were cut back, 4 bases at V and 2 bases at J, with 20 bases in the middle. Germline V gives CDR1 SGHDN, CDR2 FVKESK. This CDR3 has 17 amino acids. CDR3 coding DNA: TGTGCCAGCAGCCCCACGCGGATGGGGTACCATCAAGAGACCCAGTACTTC. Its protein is CASSPTRMGYHQETQYF.

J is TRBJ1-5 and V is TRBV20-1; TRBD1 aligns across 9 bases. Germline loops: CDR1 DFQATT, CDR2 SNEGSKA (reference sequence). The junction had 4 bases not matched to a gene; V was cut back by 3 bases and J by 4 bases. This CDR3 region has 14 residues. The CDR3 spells CSARSGTGNQPQHF. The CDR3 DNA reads TGCAGTGCTAGGTCCGGGACAGGGAATCAGCCCCAGCATTTT.

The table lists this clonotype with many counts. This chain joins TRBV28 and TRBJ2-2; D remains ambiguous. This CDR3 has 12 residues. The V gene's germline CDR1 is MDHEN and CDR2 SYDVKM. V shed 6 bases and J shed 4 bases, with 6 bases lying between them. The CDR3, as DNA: TGTGCCAGCAGCTTGTCCACCGGGGAGCTGTTTTTT. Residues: CASSLSTGELFF.

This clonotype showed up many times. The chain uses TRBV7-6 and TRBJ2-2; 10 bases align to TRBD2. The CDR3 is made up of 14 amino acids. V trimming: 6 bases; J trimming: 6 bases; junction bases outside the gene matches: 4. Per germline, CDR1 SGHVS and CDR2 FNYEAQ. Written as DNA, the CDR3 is TGTGCCAGCAGTTCCCTAGCGGGAGCCGGGGAGCTGTTTTTT. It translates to CASSSLAGAGELFF.

CDR3 loop: CASSQDRRNQPQHF. For the CDR3, the DNA is TGTGCCAGCTCACAGGACAGGAGAAATCAGCCCCAGCATTTT. The genes are TRBV18 and TRBJ1-5; 7 nucleotides align to TRBD1. The CDR3 is 14 amino acids. Trimming at V came to 4 bases and at J to 4 bases, leaving 4 bases not matched to a gene. Germline loops: CDR1 KGHSH, CDR2 LQKENI.

The CDR3 spells CASSLHGETQYF. The CDR3 coding sequence is TGTGCCAGCAGCTTACACGGGGAGACCCAGTACTTC. The chain carries TRBV7-9 and TRBJ2-5, with no clear D. V was trimmed by 2 bases and J by 5 bases, leaving 6 bases between them. The CDR3 sequence is 12 residues long. CDR1 is SEHNR and CDR2 is FQNEAQ in the germline V gene (reference sequence).

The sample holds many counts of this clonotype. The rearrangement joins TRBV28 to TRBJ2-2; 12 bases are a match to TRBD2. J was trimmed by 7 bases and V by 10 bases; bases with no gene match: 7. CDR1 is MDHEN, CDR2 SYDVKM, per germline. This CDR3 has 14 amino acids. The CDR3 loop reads CATLAGGPVGELFF. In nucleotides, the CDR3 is TGTGCCACTCTAGCGGGAGGGCCTGTCGGGGAGCTGTTTTTT.

CDR3: CASSSYPGQGNYEQYF. The CDR3 coding sequence is TGTGCCAGTAGTTCTTATCCGGGACAGGGGAACTACGAGCAGTACTTC. V gene TRBV19 combines with J gene TRBJ2-7; 10 bases match TRBD1. CDR3 size: 16 residues. Per germline, CDR1 LNHDA and CDR2 SQIVND (reference sequence). J gave up 3 bases and V 5 bases, and 10 bases lay outside the gene matches.

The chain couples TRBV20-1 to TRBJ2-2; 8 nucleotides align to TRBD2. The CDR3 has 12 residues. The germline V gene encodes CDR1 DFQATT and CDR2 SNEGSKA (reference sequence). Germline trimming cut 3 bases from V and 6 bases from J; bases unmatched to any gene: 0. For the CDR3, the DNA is TGCAGTGCTAGCGGGAGGGCCGGGGAGCTGTTTTTT. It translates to CSASGRAGELFF.

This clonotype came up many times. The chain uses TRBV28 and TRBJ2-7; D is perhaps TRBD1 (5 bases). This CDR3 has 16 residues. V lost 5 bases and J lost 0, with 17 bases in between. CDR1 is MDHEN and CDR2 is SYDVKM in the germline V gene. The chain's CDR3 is CASSPPISTVSYEQYF. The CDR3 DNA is TGTGCCAGCAGTCCCCCCATCTCGACAGTCTCCTACGAGCAGTACTTC. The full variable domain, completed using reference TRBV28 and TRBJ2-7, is DVKVTQSSRYLVKRTGEKVFLECVQDMDHENMFWYRQDPGLGLRLIYFSYDVKMKEKGDIPEGYSVSREKKERFSLILESASTNQTSMYLCASSPPISTVSYEQYFGPGTRLTVT.

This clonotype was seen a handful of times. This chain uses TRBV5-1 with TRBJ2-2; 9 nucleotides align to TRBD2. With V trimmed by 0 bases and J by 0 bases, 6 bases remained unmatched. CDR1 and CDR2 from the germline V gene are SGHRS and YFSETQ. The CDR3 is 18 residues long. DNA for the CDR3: TGCGCCAGCAGCTTGGAAGCAGCGGGAGGAACGAACACCGGGGAGCTGTTTTTT. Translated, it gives CASSLEAAGGTNTGELFF.

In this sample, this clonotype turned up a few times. The DNA of the CDR3 is TGTGCCAGCAGCAGTACAGGGCCACAGACCTACGAGCAGTACTTC. It codes for CASSSTGPQTYEQYF. The rearrangement links TRBV7-9 to TRBJ2-7, with D maybe TRBD1 (6 bases). Germline loops: CDR1 SEHNR, CDR2 FQNEAQ (reference sequence). The CDR3 contains 15 residues. Trimming shortened V by 5 bases and J by 2 bases, and 16 bases separated the two germline ends.

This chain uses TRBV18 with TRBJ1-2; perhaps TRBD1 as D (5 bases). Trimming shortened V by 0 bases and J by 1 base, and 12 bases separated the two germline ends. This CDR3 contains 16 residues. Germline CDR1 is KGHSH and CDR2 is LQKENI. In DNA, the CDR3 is TGTGCCAGCTCACCACCCAGGGACGGCGATAACTATGGCTACACCTTC. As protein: CASSPPRDGDNYGYTF. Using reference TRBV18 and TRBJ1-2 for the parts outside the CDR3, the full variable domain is NAGVMQNPRHLVRRRGQEARLRCSPMKGHSHVYWYRQLPEEGLKFMVYLQKENIIDESGMPKERFSAEFPKEGPSILRIQQVVRGDSAAYFCASSPPRDGDNYGYTFGSGTRLTVV.

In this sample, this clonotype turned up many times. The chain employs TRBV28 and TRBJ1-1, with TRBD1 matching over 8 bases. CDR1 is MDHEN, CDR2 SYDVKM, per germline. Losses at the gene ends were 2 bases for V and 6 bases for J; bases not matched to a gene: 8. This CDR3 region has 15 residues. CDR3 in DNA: TGTGCCAGCAGTTTAGGCATAGACAGGGGCGCTGAAGCTTTCTTT. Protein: CASSLGIDRGAEAFF.

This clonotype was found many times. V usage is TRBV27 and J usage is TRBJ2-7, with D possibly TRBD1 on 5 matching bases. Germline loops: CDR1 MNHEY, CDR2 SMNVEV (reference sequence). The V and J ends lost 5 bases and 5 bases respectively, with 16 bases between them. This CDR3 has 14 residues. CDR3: CASSEPGSANEQYF. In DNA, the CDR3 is TGTGCCAGCAGTGAACCAGGGTCAGCAAACGAGCAGTACTTC.

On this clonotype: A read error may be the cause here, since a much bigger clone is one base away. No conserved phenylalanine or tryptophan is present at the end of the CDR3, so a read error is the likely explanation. The CDR3 DNA follows: TGTGCCAGCAGTTTAGCGGCTTCTCCTGAAAAACTGTTTCTT. It specifies CASSLAASPEKLFL. This chain links TRBV12-3 or TRBV12-4 with TRBJ1-4; D gene uncertain. This CDR3 region has 14 residues. Trimming pared 0 bases from V and 7 bases from J, leaving 9 bases between.

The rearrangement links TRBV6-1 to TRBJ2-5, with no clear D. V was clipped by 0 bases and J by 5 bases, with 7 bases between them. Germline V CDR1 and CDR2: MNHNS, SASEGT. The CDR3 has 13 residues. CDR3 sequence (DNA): TGTGCCAGCAGTGAAGCTTTTACTGAGACCCAGTACTTC. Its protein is CASSEAFTETQYF.

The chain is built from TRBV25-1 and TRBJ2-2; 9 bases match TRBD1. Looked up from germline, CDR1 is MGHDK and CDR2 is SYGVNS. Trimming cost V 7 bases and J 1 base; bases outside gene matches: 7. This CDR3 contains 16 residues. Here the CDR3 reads CASKGRTGENTGELFF. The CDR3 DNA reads TGTGCCAGCAAAGGAAGGACAGGGGAGAACACCGGGGAGCTGTTTTTT.

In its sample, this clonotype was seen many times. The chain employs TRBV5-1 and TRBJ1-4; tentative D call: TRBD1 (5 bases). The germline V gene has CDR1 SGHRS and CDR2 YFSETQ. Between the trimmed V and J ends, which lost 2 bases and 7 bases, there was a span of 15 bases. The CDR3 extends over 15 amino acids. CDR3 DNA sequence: TGCGCCAGCAGCTTCGGGACCAAGGACGGTGAAAAACTGTTTTTT. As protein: CASSFGTKDGEKLFF.

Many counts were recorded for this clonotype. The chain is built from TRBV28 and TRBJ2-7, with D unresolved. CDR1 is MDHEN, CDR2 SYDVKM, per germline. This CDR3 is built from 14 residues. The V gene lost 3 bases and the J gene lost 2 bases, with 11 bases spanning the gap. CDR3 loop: CASSFKGGPYEQYF. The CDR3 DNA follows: TGTGCCAGCAGTTTTAAGGGCGGCCCCTACGAGCAGTACTTC.

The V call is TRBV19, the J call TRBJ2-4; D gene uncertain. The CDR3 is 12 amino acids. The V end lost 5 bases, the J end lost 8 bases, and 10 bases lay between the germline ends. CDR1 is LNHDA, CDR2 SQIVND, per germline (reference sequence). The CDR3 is CASSPSWDIQYF. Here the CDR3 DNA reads TGTGCCAGTAGTCCAAGTTGGGACATTCAGTACTTC.

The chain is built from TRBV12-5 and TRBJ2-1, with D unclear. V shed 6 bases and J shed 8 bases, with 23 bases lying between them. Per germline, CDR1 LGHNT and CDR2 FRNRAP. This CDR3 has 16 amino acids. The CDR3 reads CASGLTTTLKDDEQFF. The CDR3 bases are TGTGCTAGTGGCCTGACCACTACCCTCAAAGACGATGAGCAGTTCTTC.